This TCR beta chain came from a study of spatial heterogeneity in lung cancer (dated by TCRdb to between 2018 and 2020). Some background on the complete study: More beta-chain than alpha-chain transcripts were consistently detected, likely reflecting higher beta-chain transcript abundance. A strong correlation was found between TCR transcript counts in tumor regions and a T cell transcriptional module score from matched bulk RNA-seq. In the raw uncorrected reads, each unique combination of TCR and UMI appeared more than ten times on average. In non-small cell lung cancer, the study quantitatively compared TCR alpha and beta repertoires across several tumor regions, matched nontumor lung, and blood. TCR repertoire features were related to nonsynonymous mutation counts determined by whole-exome sequencing of tumor tissue. At surgery, both alpha and beta chains were TCR-sequenced in some 220 tumor regions, 64 matched nontumor lung samples and a few dozen PBMC samples. Study-wide conclusions, independent of this receptor: The number of expanded intratumoral alpha and beta TCRs correlated with the tumor nonsynonymous mutation count. Counts of ubiquitous and regional expanded TCRs correlated with counts of ubiquitous and regional nonsynonymous mutations, respectively. TCR-seq was estimated to cover only around 6.4% of tumor T cells for alpha chains and 13% for beta chains. Additional single-cell paired TCR alpha and beta sequencing was considered necessary to confirm, at a functional level, the hypothesis that regional TCRs recognize regional mutations.

The germline V end is reduced by 2 bases and the J end by 2 bases; junction bases left unmatched: 10. Inclusive of the bounding cysteine and phenylalanine, the CDR3 is 17 residues long. Only the CDR3 region is kept as DNA, spanning 51 bases read in frame from base 1. The germline V gene supplies CDR1 SGDLS and CDR2 YYNGEE. This clonotype was counted many times. What this receptor recognizes is not known. Nothing much larger sits one base from this clone, and base qualities are not available. Library preparation used 5' RACE. The data were produced on a NextSeq 500. To allow correction of PCR and sequencing errors, the TCR library protocol tagged every TCR cDNA molecule with a unique molecular identifier. As for the original processing: TCR identification, UMI-based error correction and CDR3 extraction were all carried out with Decombinator tools. Expanded TCRs were defined as those above a frequency of 2 per 1,000, corresponding to the top 1% of the tumor frequency distribution. Expanded tumor TCRs statistically deemed absent (corrected P<0.05) from at least one tumor region were classed as regional, and all other expanded tumor TCRs were classed as ubiquitous. Rényi diversity was computed with the R vegan package after subsampling each repertoire 100 times to 5,000 TCRs. To build CDR3 similarity networks, amino acid triplet string-kernel similarity was used, and CDR3s were connected when their pairwise similarity was above 0.82. The public reads were reprocessed in TCRdb via fastp at Q25 and MiXCR, keeping in-frame beta chains. Rows are combined by CDR3 protein, so each entry shows the most common genes and DNA. The V and J calls, along with clone size, are taken from TCRdb and not from the paper's own processing. A total of approximately 10,000 distinct CDR3 sequences appear in this sample, 4.5% to 5.5% of them only once. Of the sample, 9.5% to 15% falls within the top ten clones.

The label giving this sample's time point can be read as: sample taken at primary tumor resection. The donors were around 69 patients from the lung TRACERx cohort who had early-stage, untreated non-small cell lung cancer. For TCR sequencing, whole RNA was extracted from tumor and nontumor lung tissue, or from cryopreserved PBMC samples, and no cell sorting was done. Patients were selected for TCR sequencing only if sufficient RNA was available from at least two tumor regions. Tumor and adjacent nontumor lung specimens were reviewed by a lung pathologist before selection. The chain links TRBV9 with TRBJ2-5; 9 junctional bases match TRBD2. The sequence was collected from a male donor with early-stage non-small cell lung cancer. This material consisted of lung tumor tissue, taken at surgery. The CDR3 amino acid sequence is: CASSVTHLAGSQETQYF. DNA sequence: TGTGCCAGCAGCGTTACCCACCTAGCGGGGTCACAAGAGACCCAGTACTTC.